A single T cell receptor beta chain is shown here with its context. The source of the sample is a study of OX40 agonist ivuxolimab in advanced cancers. The table came from immunoSEQ multiplex PCR; TCRdb's copy has only in-frame clones and leaves some out. The data hold 95,000 to 100,000 clones, with roughly four fifths observed a single time. The CDR3 spans 14 residues. The germline V and J ends were trimmed by 5 bases and 1 base, with 11 bases remaining between them. The germline V gene encodes CDR1 MDHEN and CDR2 SYDVKM. Here the sequenced sample was CD4+ or CD8+ T cells sorted from blood, taken in a trial of the OX40 agonist ivuxolimab. V is TRBV28 and J is TRBJ2-5, with D possibly matching TRBD1 (5 bases). The receptor was derived from an adult with an advanced solid tumor such as melanoma, head and neck, liver or kidney cancer. CDR3 region: CASSPLGAQETQYF. The CDR3 DNA is TGTGCCAGCAGTCCGCTAGGGGCCCAAGAGACCCAGTACTTC.